The sequence of this TCR beta chain was determined in a study of blood T cell repertoires in COVID-19. Study information: The United States, Italy and Spain supplied acute and convalescent COVID-19 samples.

The ends lost 5 bases at V and 1 base at J; junction bases unmatched: 4. Germline CDR1 is SGHAT and CDR2 is FQNNGV. The CDR3 runs 15 residues. The authors' processing: Nucleated cell number was recorded as an estimate derived from reference gene primer amplification. The data were produced by immunoSEQ multiplex PCR, yet TCRdb's version contains in-frame clones alone and is incomplete. The V and J calls and the clone size are those of that table, but D and trimming were determined from the DNA. The sample yields 300,000 or so clones, 80% to 90% seen once. The sequence derives from a woman in her forties or fifties who had recovered from COVID-19. Input material: peripheral blood. The gene calls are TRBV11-2 and TRBJ2-2, with 7 bases matching TRBD1. CDR3 nucleotides: TGTGCCAGCAGCCGGAGGACAGGGAACACCGGGGAGCTGTTTTTT. Residues: CASSRRTGNTGELFF.